This TCR beta chain is from a study of blood T cell repertoires in COVID-19. Overall study context: COVID-19 samples, acute and convalescent, were from the United States, Italy and Spain.

The assay was immunoSEQ multiplex PCR, and TCRdb's table has in-frame clones only and misses some. The table records 180,000 or so clones, 80% to 85% of them present only once. V was shortened by 6 bases and J by 3 bases, with 11 bases between the two germline ends. Per the germline V gene, CDR1 is KGHSH and CDR2 is LQKENI. CDR3 length: 13 amino acids. This clonotype originated in a human donor with acute or convalescent COVID-19. The donor label of this sample is uncertain. Input material: peripheral blood. V gene TRBV18 combines with J gene TRBJ1-1, with D unclear. For the CDR3, the DNA is TGTGCCAGCTCCTCGGCGAGGGACACTGAAGCTTTCTTT. Protein: CASSSARDTEAFF. Full variable domain (remainder filled in from reference TRBV18 and TRBJ1-1): NAGVMQNPRHLVRRRGQEARLRCSPMKGHSHVYWYRQLPEEGLKFMVYLQKENIIDESGMPKERFSAEFPKEGPSILRIQQVVRGDSAAYFCASSSARDTEAFFGQGTRLTVV.